The 31 T cell receptor beta chains in this list originate from one sample, sequenced in a study of breast tumors, draining lymph nodes, adjacent tissues. Breast cancer patients provided tissue from their axillary draining lymph nodes. TCRdb ran MiXCR on the multiplex PCR reads and lists one entry per CDR3 protein. The table has around 130,000 distinct CDR3 sequences, 21% seen once. Sample: axillary lymph node tissue. The receptors here all came from a female donor with breast cancer. Some clones in this sample may be carry-over from other donors' samples.

This clonotype was counted at least ten times. The CDR3 region is CASSSPDYEQYF. CDR3 nucleotides: TGTGCCAGCAGCTCTCCAGACTACGAGCAGTACTTC. The gene calls are TRBV12-3 or TRBV12-4 and TRBJ2-7; D not certain. The V gene lost 6 bases and the J gene lost 3 bases, with 9 bases spanning the gap. CDR3 length: 12 amino acids.

A note on this clonotype: A read error may explain this, as a much larger clone is one base away. The rearrangement links TRBV12-3 or TRBV12-4 to TRBJ2-1; D is perhaps TRBD2 (5 bases). Trimming removed 3 bases at V and 3 bases at J, with 6 bases between. This CDR3 is 13 amino acids long. As DNA, the CDR3 is TGTGCCAGCAGTTTTGAGGGCTACAATGAGCAGTTCTTC. This gives the protein CASSFEGYNEQFF.

This clonotype was counted at least ten times. The V and J genes are TRBV6-1 and TRBJ2-7; D not resolved. This CDR3 has 14 residues. Germline V lookup: CDR1 MNHNS, CDR2 SASEGT. The V gene lost 5 bases and the J gene lost 0 bases, with 11 bases spanning the gap. DNA of the CDR3: TGTGCCAGCAGTACTTACGGGTCCTCCTACGAGCAGTACTTC. Translating gives CASSTYGSSYEQYF.

This clonotype was seen ten or more times. The gene calls are TRBV5-1 and TRBJ1-2; 9 positions match TRBD1. This CDR3 has 13 residues. V lost 8 bases to trimming and J lost 0 bases; unmatched junction nucleotides: 2. Looked up from germline, CDR1 is SGHRS and CDR2 is YFSETQ. The CDR3 region has the DNA TGCGCCAGTAGACAGGGGGCTAACTATGGCTACACCTTC. This translates into CASRQGANYGYTF.

About this clonotype itself: A much larger clone differs from this one at a single base, so this may be a read error. The CDR3 DNA follows: TGTGCCTGCACCCTAGGGGGGAAGGACTACGAGCAGTACTTC. This sequence encodes CACTLGGKDYEQYF. The genes are TRBV6-5 and TRBJ2-7; D assignment may be TRBD1 or TRBD2 (6 bases each). The germline V and J ends were trimmed by 11 bases and 3 bases, with 20 bases remaining between them. The V gene's germline CDR1 is MNHEY and CDR2 SVGAGI. This CDR3 has 14 amino acids.

This clonotype was counted many times. The V gene is TRBV20-1, the J gene TRBJ2-1; 9 positions agree with TRBD2. CDR1 is DFQATT and CDR2 is SNEGSKA in the germline V gene (reference sequence). V lost 0 bases to trimming and J lost 9 bases; unmatched junction nucleotides: 6. This CDR3 contains 14 residues. The CDR3: CSARDPSTSGEQFF. The CDR3 DNA follows: TGCAGTGCTAGAGATCCGTCGACTAGCGGTGAGCAGTTCTTC.

The genes are TRBV11-3 and TRBJ2-2; D remains unclear. The CDR3 is 15 residues long. Trimming took 0 bases from V and 4 from J, leaving 9 bases between them. Germline V lookup: CDR1 SGHNT, CDR2 YENEEA. This CDR3 reads CASSLDRGLTGELFF. DNA of the CDR3: TGTGCCAGCAGCTTAGATCGAGGCCTCACCGGGGAGCTGTTTTTT.

This clonotype was counted many times. This rearrangement joins TRBV13 to TRBJ2-2; 8 bases are shared with TRBD2. V was clipped by 5 bases and J by 5 bases; unmatched bases: 10. CDR1 PRHDT and CDR2 FYEKMQ come from the germline V gene (reference sequence). The CDR3 runs to 16 residues. The CDR3 DNA follows: TGTGCCAGCAGCCCACGAACGGGAGGGGGTACCGGGGAGCTGTTTTTT. Its translation: CASSPRTGGGTGELFF.

The rearrangement links TRBV2 to TRBJ2-5; 8 positions agree with TRBD2. V dropped 6 bases and J dropped 4; count of bases not matched to a gene: 7. The V gene's germline CDR1 is SNHLY and CDR2 FYNNEI. The CDR3 runs to 14 residues. The CDR3 reads CASRHGAGGETQYF. The CDR3 DNA follows: TGTGCCAGCAGACACGGGGCGGGAGGAGAGACCCAGTACTTC. Complete variable domain (other parts from reference TRBV2 and TRBJ2-5): EPEVTQTPSHQVTQMGQEVILRCVPISNHLYFYWYRQILGQKVEFLVSFYNNEISEKSEIFDDQFSVERPDGSNFTLKIRSTKLEDSAMYFCASRHGAGGETQYFGPGTRLLVL.

This clonotype was counted ten times or more. V is TRBV27 and J is TRBJ1-6; D ambiguous. CDR1 is MNHEY, CDR2 SMNVEV, per germline (reference sequence). CDR3 length: 13 residues. Trimming took 2 bases from V and 14 from J, leaving 13 bases between them. The CDR3, as DNA: TGTGCCAGCAGTTTAGGCCTAGGGAACTCCCTCCACTTT. Its protein is CASSLGLGNSLHF.

The table lists this clonotype with many counts. The chain couples TRBV5-4 to TRBJ2-2; D unresolved. The length of the CDR3 is 13 residues. V was shortened by 0 bases and J by 11 bases, with 11 bases between the two germline ends. Germline V gives CDR1 SGHNT, CDR2 YYREEE (reference sequence). The CDR3: CASSLDGVRELFF. DNA for the CDR3: TGTGCCAGCAGCTTGGATGGTGTCCGTGAGCTGTTTTTT.

Note on this clonotype: This sequence may be a read error, since a much larger clone differs from it by one base. J is TRBJ1-2 and V is TRBV28; no firm D call. The CDR3 runs to 13 residues. Trimming left V 2 bases short and J 8 bases short, with 12 bases between. Germline V lookup: CDR1 MDHEN, CDR2 SYDVKM. CDR3 in DNA: TGTGCCAGCAGTTTAGAAGGAGAAGGAGGCTACACCTTC. It encodes CASSLEGEGGYTF.

The table lists this clonotype with many counts. V gene TRBV5-1 combines with J gene TRBJ1-4; D is ambiguous. V lost 7 bases and J lost 9, with 19 bases in between. The CDR3 runs to 14 residues. Looked up from germline, CDR1 is SGHRS and CDR2 is YFSETQ. The CDR3 is CASRPGLDPKKLFF. CDR3 sequence (DNA): TGCGCCAGCCGCCCTGGGCTGGATCCGAAAAAACTGTTTTTT.

This clonotype showed up many times. The chain carries TRBV2 and TRBJ1-6; maybe TRBD1 (5 bases). Germline lookup yields CDR1 SNHLY and CDR2 FYNNEI. This CDR3 comprises 16 residues. Trimming cost V 6 bases and J 7 bases, with 19 bases left between them. CDR3 bases: TGTGCCAGCAGCGAGCCTCGGGGGTCTGTCAATTCACCCCTCCACTTT. Residues: CASSEPRGSVNSPLHF. Using reference TRBV2 and TRBJ1-6 for the parts outside the CDR3, the full variable domain is EPEVTQTPSHQVTQMGQEVILRCVPISNHLYFYWYRQILGQKVEFLVSFYNNEISEKSEIFDDQFSVERPDGSNFTLKIRSTKLEDSAMYFCASSEPRGSVNSPLHFGNGTRLTVT.

This clonotype has a count of ten or more. This chain joins TRBV6-2 or TRBV6-3 and TRBJ2-7; 8 positions match TRBD2. The CDR3 loop spans 13 amino acids. V was clipped by 6 bases and J by 1 base; unmatched bases: 2. Per germline, CDR1 MNHEY and CDR2 SVGEGT. The CDR3 sequence: CASRTSGSYEQYF. CDR3 nucleotide sequence: TGTGCCAGCAGAACTAGCGGATCCTACGAGCAGTACTTC.

This clonotype was counted many times. The chain uses TRBV11-2 and TRBJ2-7; 9 bases are a match to TRBD2. This CDR3 region has 17 residues. The V segment lost 0 bases and the J segment 4 bases; nucleotides outside the gene matches: 10. The germline V gene has CDR1 SGHAT and CDR2 FQNNGV. The CDR3 sequence: CASSLDIGGRAGYEQYF. The CDR3 DNA is TGTGCCAGCAGCTTAGATATTGGCGGGAGGGCCGGGTACGAGCAGTACTTC. Variable domain in full (rest from reference TRBV11-2 and TRBJ2-7): EAGVAQSPRYKIIEKRQSVAFWCNPISGHATLYWYQQILGQGPKLLIQFQNNGVVDDSQLPKDRFSAERLKGVDSTLKIQPAKLEDSAVYLCASSLDIGGRAGYEQYFGPGTRLTVT.

A note on this clonotype: At one of its ends the junction is not consistent with the germline gene, which may arise from a read error. The chain combines TRBV3-1 with TRBJ1-2; 10 bases agree with TRBD1. Germline V gene data show CDR1 as LGHDT and CDR2 as YNNKEL (reference sequence). The CDR3 spans 15 residues. The chain's CDR3 is CASSPQGQGFYGHTF. CDR3 coding DNA: TGTGCCAGCAGCCCCCAGGGACAGGGGTTCTATGGCCACACCTTC.

In this sample, this clonotype turned up many times. The chain uses TRBV10-2 and TRBJ1-2, with 7 nucleotides matching TRBD1. The CDR3 length is 14 residues. Germline-derived CDR1 and CDR2 are WSHSY and SAAADI. Trimming cost V 4 bases and J 2 bases; bases outside gene matches: 4. CDR3 coding DNA: TGCGCCAGCAGTGCCTCGACAGGGAACTATGGCTACACCTTC. This sequence encodes CASSASTGNYGYTF.

This clonotype was found many times. This chain joins TRBV10-2 and TRBJ2-3; no definite D call. V was clipped by 4 bases and J by 4 bases, with 6 bases between them. Germline assignment: CDR1 WSHSY and CDR2 SAAADI. The CDR3 is 12 amino acids. The CDR3 sequence: CASSGPSDTQYF. The CDR3, as DNA: TGCGCCAGCAGTGGACCCTCAGATACGCAGTATTTT.

Of note for this clonotype: Possible read error: a much larger clone is one base away. The J gene is TRBJ2-3, the V gene TRBV18, with D unresolved. The CDR3 is made up of 11 amino acids. Per the germline V gene, CDR1 is KGHSH and CDR2 is LQKENI. CDR3 sequence: CAGSPSDTQYF. The DNA of the CDR3 is TGTGCCGGCTCACCATCGGATACGCAGTATTTT.

Points on this clonotype: Just one base apart from a much larger clone, this may be a read error. The rearrangement uses TRBV9 and TRBJ2-2, with 7 bases identical to TRBD2. With V trimmed by 6 bases and J by 7 bases, 9 bases remained unmatched. This CDR3 spans 14 amino acids. The V gene's germline CDR1 is SGDLS and CDR2 YYNGEE. CDR3 amino acids: CASNRTGTIGELFF. The CDR3 DNA sequence: TGTGCCAGCAATCGGACGGGGACTATCGGGGAGCTGTTTTTT.

This clonotype was recorded many times. J is TRBJ1-5 and V is TRBV5-5; D is possibly TRBD1 (5 bases). The V end lost 0 bases, the J end lost 1 base, and 8 bases lay between the germline ends. The CDR3 contains 15 residues. Germline V gene lookup returns CDR1 SGHKS and CDR2 YYEKEE (reference sequence). The CDR3 sequence: CASSLGGKSNQPQHF. The CDR3 DNA reads TGTGCCAGCAGCTTGGGGGGGAAGAGCAATCAGCCCCAGCATTTT. The entire variable domain, with the rest obtained from reference TRBV5-5 and TRBJ1-5, is as follows: DAGVTQSPTHLIKTRGQQVTLRCSPISGHKSVSWYQQVLGQGPQFIFQYYEKEERGRGNFPDRFSARQFPNYSSELNVNALLLGDSALYLCASSLGGKSNQPQHFGDGTRLSIL.

There are many counts of this clonotype. The chain uses TRBV19 and TRBJ2-5, with 7 bases aligning to TRBD2. The CDR3 has 15 residues. Germline V gene sequence: CDR1 LNHDA, CDR2 SQIVND (reference sequence). Trimming cost V 3 bases and J 4 bases; bases outside gene matches: 8. Here the CDR3 reads CASSIGGEGTETQYF. CDR3 nucleotide sequence: TGTGCCAGTAGTATCGGCGGGGAGGGGACAGAGACCCAGTACTTC.

Ten or more counts support this clonotype. V is TRBV7-8 and J is TRBJ2-7, with a possible D match to TRBD1 (5 bases). The V gene lost 5 bases and the J gene lost 6 bases, with 11 bases spanning the gap. CDR3 size: 12 residues. The germline CDR1 and CDR2 sequences are SGHVS and FQNEAQ. The CDR3 sequence is CASSKWGREQYF. In nucleotides, the CDR3 is TGTGCCAGCAGCAAATGGGGCCGCGAGCAGTACTTC.

Notes on this clonotype: A much more abundant neighbour one base away suggests this may be a read error. V gene TRBV29-1 combines with J gene TRBJ2-7; 8 nucleotides line up with TRBD2. CDR3 size: 13 residues. Germline assignment: CDR1 SQVTM and CDR2 ANQGSEA. CDR3 nucleotide sequence: TGCAGCGTTGAAACTAGCGGTCCCTACGGGCAGTACTTC. Amino acid sequence: CSVETSGPYGQYF.

Points on this clonotype: A much larger clone sits a single nucleotide away, making a read error possible. This chain links TRBV19 with TRBJ2-1; D is uncertain. This CDR3 is built from 14 residues. The germline V gene has CDR1 LNHDA and CDR2 SQIVND (reference sequence). The CDR3, as DNA: TGTGCCGGTAGTATAGGCCTCTCCTACAATGAGCAGTTCTTC. It yields the protein CAGSIGLSYNEQFF.

This clonotype showed up many times. The chain is built from TRBV7-2 and TRBJ2-3, with D hard to call. This CDR3 is 16 amino acids long. CDR1 is SGHTA, CDR2 FQGNSA, per germline. The V end was cut by 2 bases, the J end by 7 bases, with 19 bases between. CDR3: CASSLKAGPIGNTQYF. CDR3 in DNA: TGTGCCAGCAGCTTAAAAGCCGGGCCAATAGGGAATACGCAGTATTTT.

The sample holds many counts of this clonotype. The J gene is TRBJ2-2, the V gene TRBV7-9; D is ambiguous. From germline, CDR1 is SEHNR and CDR2 FQNEAQ (reference sequence). Trimming took 2 bases from V and 2 from J, leaving 0 bases between them. CDR3 length: 12 amino acids. CDR3 in amino acids: CASSLNTGELFF. In DNA, the CDR3 is TGTGCCAGCAGCTTAAACACCGGGGAGCTGTTTTTT.

This clonotype was recorded many times. The chain has TRBV24-1 and TRBJ2-1; D is possibly TRBD1 or TRBD2 (5 bases each). V lost 4 bases and J lost 10, with 19 bases in between. Looked up from germline, CDR1 is KGHDR and CDR2 is SFDVKD. The CDR3 extends over 15 amino acids. The CDR3 DNA is TGTGCCACCAGTGACCCGACCGGGGCCTACCCCGAGCAGTTCTTC. Its translation: CATSDPTGAYPEQFF.

A remark on this clonotype: A junction boundary mismatches the germline segment, possibly from a read error. CDR3 DNA: TGTGCCAGCTCACCGTTGACAGGGAGGGATACTGAAGCTTTATTT. Residues: CASSPLTGRDTEALF. The chain combines TRBV18 with TRBJ1-1; 7 nucleotides match TRBD1. CDR1 and CDR2 (germline): KGHSH, LQKENI. The CDR3 covers 15 residues.

On this clonotype itself: This may stem from a read error, because a much larger clone lies one nucleotide away. V and J are TRBV6-1 and TRBJ1-4; possibly TRBD1 for D (6 bases). The CDR3 extends over 14 amino acids. From germline, CDR1 is MNHNS and CDR2 SASEGT. CDR3 in amino acids: CASSNTGLREELFF. CDR3 coding DNA: TGTGCCAGCAGCAATACAGGGTTACGTGAAGAACTGTTTTTT.